The T cell receptor (beta chain) under discussion was sequenced for a study of Ad26.COV2.S vaccination and SARS-CoV-2 variants. V lost 7 bases, J lost 1 base, and 7 bases stayed unmatched. Germline CDR1 is SGHTA and CDR2 is FQGNSA. The CDR3 length is 15 residues. Points from the study as a whole: Vaccine recipients and placebo recipients showed similar non-spike TCR breadth. Vaccinees showed greater spike-specific TCR breadth than placebo recipients.

Method: immunoSEQ multiplex PCR; TCRdb's copy keeps in-frame clones and lacks some. Among 200,000 to 300,000 clones listed, more than 75% were seen once. Treatment in this sample: around 19 received Ad26.COV2.S at low or high dose, single or two shots; about 5 received placebo; per-sample allocation not given. Collection of the samples took place on day 63 after the first injection of vaccine or placebo. Concerning this clone itself: What it binds is unknown.

The source was peripheral blood, collected in a trial of Ad26.COV2.S vaccine versus placebo. The chain combines TRBV7-2 with TRBJ2-3, with TRBD2 identical over 8 bases. The TCR sequence derives from a person between 18 and 65 years old who received the Ad26.COV2.S COVID-19 vaccine or a placebo. CDR3 DNA sequence: TGTGCCAGCACCGTAGGAGCGGGAGGCACAGATACGCAGTATTTT. Translation gives CASTVGAGGTDTQYF.